This entry describes one T cell receptor beta chain. Original handling: Amplification of reference gene primers provided the estimated nucleated cell counts. This table comes from immunoSEQ multiplex PCR, and its TCRdb copy is limited to in-frame clones, with some not included. V and J calls and clone size are those listed in that table; D and trimming were worked out from the DNA. This table holds fewer than 60,000 clones, about 84% found once. This entry is derived from a study of blood T cell repertoires in COVID-19. Study-wide background: Acute-phase and convalescent COVID-19 samples originated in the United States, Italy and Spain. From T cells, B-cell-depleted T cells, or PBMCs came the material, which was cDNA or gDNA.

This sequence originates from a woman older than 75 with acute or convalescent COVID-19. The source material was peripheral blood.

The DNA for the CDR3 is TGTGCCAGTAGTATAGTAACAGGGAATAATGAAAAACTGTTTTTT. This gives the protein CASSIVTGNNEKLFF. The chain combines TRBV19 with TRBJ1-4; TRBD1 might be the D (6 bases). Trimming took 1 base from V and 4 from J, leaving 10 bases between them. The CDR3 has 15 residues. Germline V lookup: CDR1 LNHDA, CDR2 SQIVND (reference sequence). Together with reference TRBV19 and TRBJ1-4, the CDR3 gives the full variable domain: DGGITQSPKYLFRKEGQNVTLSCEQNLNHDAMYWYRQDPGQGLRLIYYSQIVNDFQKGDIAEGYSVSREKKESFPLTVTSAQKNPTAFYLCASSIVTGNNEKLFFGSGTQLSVL.